Shown below are 26 T cell receptor beta chains from a single sample sequenced in a study of T cell responses to AZD1222 COVID-19 vaccine. Sequenced by immunoSEQ multiplex PCR; TCRdb stores in-frame clones only, minus some. This sample has about 130,000 clones; about 85% occur once, and the top ten carry approximately 1.4%. Sequenced material: peripheral blood, taken on day 0 of AZD1222 vaccination. The receptors derive from an adult in good health.

This chain connects TRBV18 to TRBJ2-5; possible D gene TRBD1, 5 bases. The CDR3 is 13 amino acids. The germline gives CDR1 KGHSH, CDR2 LQKENI. The V end was cut by 5 bases, the J end by 0 bases, with 7 bases between. CDR3 region: CASSSGNQETQYF. CDR3 DNA: TGTGCCAGCTCATCAGGGAACCAAGAGACCCAGTACTTC.

The gene calls are TRBV6-5 and TRBJ1-5, with 7 bases aligning to TRBD1. Losses at the gene ends were 6 bases for V and 0 bases for J; bases not matched to a gene: 5. The germline V gene encodes CDR1 MNHEY and CDR2 SVGAGI. The CDR3 spans 15 residues. Written as DNA, the CDR3 is TGTGCCAGCAGCCTTACAGGGGATAGCAATCAGCCCCAGCATTTT. Residues: CASSLTGDSNQPQHF.

The rearrangement links TRBV9 to TRBJ2-5; 12 nucleotides line up with TRBD1. Trimming at V came to 3 bases and at J to 5 bases, leaving 5 bases not matched to a gene. Looked up from germline, CDR1 is SGDLS and CDR2 is YYNGEE. The CDR3 is made up of 15 amino acids. The CDR3 reads CASSGGQGAGETQYF. CDR3 nucleotide sequence: TGTGCCAGCAGCGGGGGACAGGGGGCTGGGGAGACCCAGTACTTC.

This rearrangement joins TRBV11-2 to TRBJ1-6; D is perhaps TRBD1 (6 bases). This CDR3 is built from 14 residues. V lost 5 bases and J 9 bases, leaving 14 bases between the germline ends. Germline CDR1 is SGHAT and CDR2 is FQNNGV. The CDR3 reads CASSLPGVGSPLHF. The CDR3 nucleotides read TGTGCCAGCAGCCTACCAGGGGTAGGTTCACCCCTCCACTTT. The entire variable domain, with the rest obtained from reference TRBV11-2 and TRBJ1-6, is as follows: EAGVAQSPRYKIIEKRQSVAFWCNPISGHATLYWYQQILGQGPKLLIQFQNNGVVDDSQLPKDRFSAERLKGVDSTLKIQPAKLEDSAVYLCASSLPGVGSPLHFGNGTRLTVT.

The chain links TRBV5-8 to TRBJ2-7; 8 bases line up with TRBD1. The V gene end was trimmed by 5 bases and the J gene end by 3 bases; junction bases not matched to a gene: 7. The CDR3 is 14 amino acids. The V gene's germline CDR1 is SGHTS and CDR2 YDEGEE. The CDR3 DNA follows: TGTGCCAGCAGTTTTGGGACAGGCAACTACGAGCAGTACTTC. Its protein product is CASSFGTGNYEQYF.

This clone came up a few times. CDR3 sequence reads: CASSQGWVGMNTEAFF. The CDR3 bases are TGCGCCAGCAGCCAAGGGTGGGTAGGGATGAACACTGAAGCTTTCTTT. This chain connects TRBV4-1 to TRBJ1-1; D is unresolved. The CDR3 sequence is 16 residues long. With 1 base removed from V and 0 bases from J, the gap between germline ends came to 12 bases. Per germline, CDR1 MGHRA and CDR2 YSYEKL.

This sequence joins TRBV21-1 and TRBJ1-1. TRBV21-1 constitutes a pseudogene. This CDR3 comprises 18 residues. The CDR3 reads CASSKYPGMARRETEAFF. The CDR3 DNA sequence: TGTGCCAGCAGCAAATATCCCGGGATGGCGCGGAGGGAGACTGAAGCTTTCTTT.

The chain employs TRBV19 and TRBJ1-6; 9 bases fit TRBD1. V was pared by 4 bases and J by 10 bases, with 8 bases of the junction left unmatched. The CDR3 runs 15 residues. The germline gives CDR1 LNHDA, CDR2 SQIVND (reference sequence). The CDR3 DNA reads as TGTGCCAGTAGTACGATACAGGGGGCTCGATCACCCCTCCACTTT. Protein product: CASSTIQGARSPLHF.

This chain joins TRBV28 and TRBJ1-2; 11 bases are shared with TRBD1. CDR3 length equals 17 residues. Germline trimming cut 5 bases from V and 3 bases from J; bases unmatched to any gene: 11. Germline values: CDR1 MDHEN, CDR2 SYDVKM. The CDR3 DNA follows: TGTGCCAGCAGTCCGGGGACAGGGGGTGGAATAGACTATGGCTACACCTTC. Its translation: CASSPGTGGGIDYGYTF.

This clone has only a few counts. The chain combines TRBV9 with TRBJ2-7; 8 bases are a match to TRBD2. Unmatched junction bases numbered 8, after V lost 4 bases and J lost 2 bases. The CDR3 has 15 residues. CDR1 is SGDLS, CDR2 YYNGEE, per germline. The CDR3 DNA reads as TGTGCCAGCAGCCCGTTAGCGGGGCTAACCTACGAGCAGTACTTC. Translating gives CASSPLAGLTYEQYF.

The rearrangement joins TRBV6-1 to TRBJ1-1; D gene unclear. Looked up from germline, CDR1 is MNHNS and CDR2 is SASEGT. The V end was cut by 2 bases, the J end by 6 bases, with 13 bases between. This CDR3 contains 14 residues. CDR3 protein: CASSEIPGTSEAFF. DNA of the CDR3: TGTGCCAGCAGTGAAATCCCGGGAACGTCTGAAGCTTTCTTT.

This clone was observed a single time. This chain joins TRBV11-2 and TRBJ1-4; tentative D call: TRBD1 (5 bases). The CDR3 is 15 amino acids. V was cut by 5 bases and J by 4 bases, with 14 bases left in between. The germline V gene encodes CDR1 SGHAT and CDR2 FQNNGV. As DNA, the CDR3 is TGTGCCAGCAGCCCTTTGAGGGGCTTTAATGAAAAACTGTTTTTT. Its protein product is CASSPLRGFNEKLFF.

The CDR3 is CASSTRYGYTF. In DNA, the CDR3 is TGTGCCAGCAGTACCCGCTATGGCTACACCTTC. The chain carries TRBV28 and TRBJ1-2, with D uncertain. CDR3 length: 11 residues. From germline, CDR1 is MDHEN and CDR2 SYDVKM. V was cut by 5 bases and J by 4 bases, with 5 bases left in between.

The V gene is TRBV5-4, the J gene TRBJ1-2; 9 positions match TRBD1. The CDR3 is 15 residues long. Germline CDR1 and CDR2: SGHNT and YYREEE (reference sequence). The ends lost 4 bases at V and 4 bases at J; junction bases unmatched: 8. The CDR3 spells CASSPRQGGGYGYTF. The CDR3 DNA reads TGTGCCAGCAGCCCCCGACAGGGGGGGGGCTATGGCTACACCTTC.

This rearrangement joins TRBV19 to TRBJ1-5; 7 bases fit TRBD1. The germline CDR1 and CDR2 sequences are LNHDA and SQIVND (reference sequence). V gave up 6 bases and J gave up 0 bases; unmatched junction bases: 2. The CDR3 is 14 amino acids. The CDR3, as DNA: TGTGCCAGTAGACAGGGGTATAGCAATCAGCCCCAGCATTTT. This gives the protein CASRQGYSNQPQHF.

The gene calls are TRBV14 and TRBJ2-7, with 9 positions matching TRBD1. CDR3 size: 14 residues. In germline, CDR1 is SGHDN, CDR2 FVKESK. The V and J ends lost 0 bases and 6 bases, in that order; junction bases with no gene match: 3. The CDR3 DNA is TGTGCCAGCAGCCAAGACCGGGACAGGGTCGAGCAGTACTTC. This sequence encodes CASSQDRDRVEQYF.

This sequence joins TRBV7-2 and TRBJ2-7; D not certain. Per germline, CDR1 SGHTA and CDR2 FQGNSA. The V and J ends lost 5 bases and 1 base respectively, with 15 bases between them. The CDR3 contains 15 residues. CDR3: CASSPRISPSYEQYF. The CDR3 DNA sequence: TGTGCCAGCAGCCCCAGGATTTCGCCTTCCTACGAGCAGTACTTC. Full variable domain (outside the CDR3, taken from reference TRBV7-2 and TRBJ2-7): GAGVSQSPSNKVTEKGKDVELRCDPISGHTALYWYRQSLGQGLEFLIYFQGNSAPDKSGLPSDRFSAERTGGSVSTLTIQRTQQEDSAVYLCASSPRISPSYEQYFGPGTRLTVT.

The chain combines TRBV19 with TRBJ2-3; the D call may be TRBD1 or TRBD2 (5 bases each). The CDR3 totals 17 residues. The V gene lost 8 bases and the J gene lost 0 bases, with 21 bases spanning the gap. The germline CDR1 and CDR2 sequences are LNHDA and SQIVND (reference sequence). CDR3 sequence reads: CASSLPGQTVSTDTQYF. The CDR3 DNA sequence: TGTGCCAGTTCACTCCCGGGGCAGACAGTTAGCACAGATACGCAGTATTTT.

This chain uses TRBV4-1 with TRBJ2-7, with 7 positions matching TRBD1. The CDR3 totals 15 residues. CDR1 MGHRA and CDR2 YSYEKL come from the germline V gene. V shed 0 bases, J shed 6 bases, and the junction held 8 bases outside the gene matches. The CDR3: CASSQDETGWGEQYF. Here the CDR3 DNA reads TGCGCCAGCAGCCAAGATGAGACAGGGTGGGGCGAGCAGTACTTC.

Written as DNA, the CDR3 is TGTGCCAGCAGCCTCTCCTACAATGAGCAGTTCTTC. As protein: CASSLSYNEQFF. The chain joins TRBV12-3 or TRBV12-4 to TRBJ2-1; D unclear. V was shortened by 6 bases and J by 0 bases, with 3 bases between the two germline ends. The CDR3 has 12 residues.

Here the CDR3 reads CASSLTRRVNTIYF. CDR3 nucleotides: TGTGCCAGCAGCTTGACCCGCCGGGTTAACACCATATATTTT. This rearrangement joins TRBV5-8 to TRBJ1-3; D remains unclear. This CDR3 is built from 14 residues. V lost 1 base and J 7 bases, leaving 12 bases between the germline ends. CDR1 is SGHTS and CDR2 is YDEGEE in the germline V gene.

This sequence joins TRBV19 and TRBJ1-2, with 8 nucleotides matching TRBD1. The J segment lost 8 bases and the V segment lost 4 bases, leaving 21 bases of the junction unmatched. Germline-derived CDR1 and CDR2 are LNHDA and SQIVND (reference sequence). The CDR3 totals 18 residues. The CDR3 protein is CASSNRDRLWFKEVGYTF. CDR3 DNA: TGTGCCAGTAGTAACCGGGACAGGCTCTGGTTTAAGGAGGTCGGCTACACCTTC.

This chain uses TRBV7-9 with TRBJ1-3; D uncertain. Germline CDR1 is SEHNR and CDR2 is FQNEAQ (reference sequence). Trimming stripped 7 bases from V and 10 bases from J, with 14 bases between. CDR3 length: 12 residues. The CDR3 sequence: CASTKAWGTIYF. The CDR3 DNA sequence: TGTGCCAGCACCAAGGCGTGGGGTACCATATATTTT. Full variable domain (missing parts from reference TRBV7-9 and TRBJ1-3): DTGVSQNPRHKITKRGQNVTFRCDPISEHNRLYWYRQTLGQGPEFLTYFQNEAQLEKSRLLSDRFSAERPKGSFSTLEIQRTEQGDSAMYLCASTKAWGTIYFGEGSWLTVV.

The chain combines TRBV27 with TRBJ1-2; D gene unclear. V lost 0 bases to trimming and J lost 8 bases, with 13 bases between them. The CDR3 consists of 14 residues. Germline CDR1 is MNHEY and CDR2 is SMNVEV (reference sequence). The CDR3 region is CASSLSNLVGGYTF. The CDR3 DNA reads TGTGCCAGCAGTTTATCGAACCTTGTCGGGGGCTACACCTTC.

The chain links TRBV28 to TRBJ2-3, with TRBD2 identical over 7 bases. CDR1 is MDHEN and CDR2 is SYDVKM in the germline V gene. The CDR3 is 17 amino acids. With 5 bases clipped from V and 0 bases from J, the junction kept 11 bases outside the gene matches. CDR3 DNA sequence: TGTGCCAGCAGTCACCGGGTCTGGCGGGGGAGCACAGATACGCAGTATTTT. Protein sequence: CASSHRVWRGSTDTQYF.

The gene calls are TRBV5-5 and TRBJ1-5; 8 positions agree with TRBD1. Germline CDR1 and CDR2: SGHKS and YYEKEE (reference sequence). The V gene end was trimmed by 5 bases and the J gene end by 7 bases; junction bases not matched to a gene: 8. The CDR3 is made up of 14 amino acids. The CDR3 DNA reads TGTGCCAGCAGTCCCGCAGGGGGCGGCCAGCCCCAGCATTTT. Protein sequence: CASSPAGGGQPQHF.